This T cell receptor (beta chain) was obtained from a study of beta chain features in type 1 diabetes. Turning to the study itself: Examination of sorted cells across all samples involved roughly 100 million cells.

TCRB transcripts that were expressed got sequenced, as all of the isolated RNA had been reverse transcribed. Naive, central memory and regulatory T cell samples yielded a few million reads on average. Here immunoSEQ multiplex PCR was the method, and the copy in TCRdb shows in-frame clones only, minus some. The sample yields hundreds of thousands of clones, around 9.6% seen once. This clone was counted only a few times. Its antigen is not known. Study-level points and caveats: Researchers cautioned that cDNA sequencing could over-represent cells with high TCR expression. Short templates might get an advantage during PCR, and this would be equal in patients and controls.

Germline assignment: CDR1 SGDLS and CDR2 YYNGEE. Germline trimming cut 3 bases from V and 1 base from J; bases unmatched to any gene: 0. The CDR3 covers 14 residues. Sequencing was carried out using naive CD4+ T cells from blood. The TCR was taken from a woman younger than 35 in good health. The rearrangement joins TRBV9 to TRBJ1-1; 10 bases map to TRBD1. The CDR3 region is CASSGDRGNTEAFF. The DNA of the CDR3 is TGTGCCAGCAGCGGGGACAGGGGGAACACTGAAGCTTTCTTT.